This passage covers 26 T cell receptor beta chains from one sample sequenced in a study of T cells after yellow fever vaccination. MiXCR, run by TCRdb on the 5' RACE reads, gives a single entry per CDR3 protein. The sample lists about 400,000 distinct CDR3 sequences, over 5% occurring once. The specimen was PBMCs, collected 5 days after the yellow fever booster vaccination. Receptor source: a man aged 25-40 years who received the YFV17D yellow fever vaccine.

This clonotype has only a few counts. The chain is built from TRBV7-9 and TRBJ1-3; no clear D gene. Germline values: CDR1 SEHNR, CDR2 FQNEAQ (reference sequence). This CDR3 is built from 15 residues. Trimming removed 3 bases from V and 0 bases from J, with 9 bases in between. The CDR3: CASSLLSRSGNTIYF. DNA of the CDR3: TGTGCCAGCAGCTTGCTAAGCCGCTCTGGAAACACCATATATTTT.

This clonotype was seen many times. The V gene is TRBV9, the J gene TRBJ2-1; D is unclear. V lost 3 bases and J 6 bases, leaving 16 bases between the germline ends. CDR3 length: 15 amino acids. Germline CDR1 is SGDLS and CDR2 is YYNGEE. The CDR3 DNA sequence: TGTGCCAGCAGCGCTCGGACCGAACTTTCCAATGAGCAGTTCTTC. It yields the protein CASSARTELSNEQFF.

In its sample, this clonotype was seen a few times. The chain joins TRBV11-2 to TRBJ2-3; tentatively, D is TRBD2 (5 bases). V shed 5 bases and J shed 5 bases, with 14 bases lying between them. Germline V gene sequence: CDR1 SGHAT, CDR2 FQNNGV. The length of the CDR3 is 14 residues. Here the CDR3 DNA reads TGTGCCAGCAGCCTCTGGGAGACTCGAGATACGCAGTATTTT. It yields the protein CASSLWETRDTQYF.

This clonotype occurred a few times. V usage is TRBV7-2 and J usage is TRBJ2-3; TRBD2 agrees at 10 bases. Germline trimming cut 4 bases from V and 4 bases from J; bases unmatched to any gene: 5. CDR3 size: 15 residues. Germline CDR1 is SGHTA and CDR2 is FQGNSA. This chain's CDR3 is CASSSKSGRADTQYF. CDR3 in DNA: TGTGCCAGCAGCTCAAAGAGCGGGAGGGCAGATACGCAGTATTTT.

In this sample, this clonotype turned up a few times. The V call is TRBV24-1, the J call TRBJ2-2; D is uncertain. Germline lookup yields CDR1 KGHDR and CDR2 SFDVKD. This CDR3 region has 11 residues. V was cut by 5 bases and J by 6 bases, with 3 bases left in between. CDR3 sequence (DNA): TGTGCCACCAGTGTATCCGGGGAGCTGTTTTTT. This gives the protein CATSVSGELFF.

In its sample, this clonotype was seen a few times. V is TRBV19 and J is TRBJ2-1; D unresolved. From germline, CDR1 is LNHDA and CDR2 SQIVND (reference sequence). CDR3 length: 16 amino acids. Trimming removed 5 bases from V and 0 bases from J, with 14 bases in between. CDR3 region: CASSLGRLSSYNEQFF. In nucleotides, the CDR3 is TGTGCCAGTAGTTTAGGGCGGCTCAGCTCCTACAATGAGCAGTTCTTC. Together with reference TRBV19 and TRBJ2-1, the CDR3 gives the full variable domain: DGGITQSPKYLFRKEGQNVTLSCEQNLNHDAMYWYRQDPGQGLRLIYYSQIVNDFQKGDIAEGYSVSREKKESFPLTVTSAQKNPTAFYLCASSLGRLSSYNEQFFGPGTRLTVL.

The chain links TRBV29-1 to TRBJ2-5; 13 nucleotides agree with TRBD2. CDR1 is SQVTM, CDR2 ANQGSEA, per germline. CDR3 length: 17 amino acids. V trimming: 6 bases; J trimming: 5 bases; junction bases outside the gene matches: 15. For the CDR3, the DNA is TGCAGCGTCGAGCCTACTAGCGGGAGGGCCGGTTATGAGACCCAGTACTTC. Protein product: CSVEPTSGRAGYETQYF.

This clonotype was recorded many times. The V and J genes are TRBV28 and TRBJ2-7; 11 bases align to TRBD2. CDR3 length: 14 residues. Germline V gene lookup returns CDR1 MDHEN and CDR2 SYDVKM. The V and J ends lost 7 bases and 6 bases, in that order; junction bases with no gene match: 8. CDR3 residues: CASTPGTSGLEQYF. The CDR3 nucleotides read TGTGCCAGCACCCCGGGGACTAGCGGTCTCGAGCAGTACTTC. The full variable domain, with the rest looked up from reference TRBV28 and TRBJ2-7, is DVKVTQSSRYLVKRTGEKVFLECVQDMDHENMFWYRQDPGLGLRLIYFSYDVKMKEKGDIPEGYSVSREKKERFSLILESASTNQTSMYLCASTPGTSGLEQYFGPGTRLTVT.

This clonotype was seen more than once but under ten times. The chain recombines TRBV5-1 with TRBJ2-5; 10 bases match TRBD2. The trim removed 3 bases at V and 4 bases at J, leaving 15 bases unmatched. Germline values: CDR1 SGHRS, CDR2 YFSETQ. This CDR3 comprises 18 residues. CDR3 amino acids: CASSWESRAGGSGETQYF. CDR3 bases: TGCGCCAGCAGCTGGGAAAGCAGAGCGGGAGGGTCCGGAGAGACCCAGTACTTC.

The rearrangement links TRBV7-2 to TRBJ2-7, with 12 bases that match TRBD2. Trimming took 0 bases from V and 4 from J; bases not matched to a gene: 13. The CDR3 totals 19 residues. Germline V gene sequence: CDR1 SGHTA, CDR2 FQGNSA. Here the CDR3 reads CASSLAYGNPLAGGYEQYF. In nucleotides, the CDR3 is TGTGCCAGCAGCTTAGCGTACGGGAATCCCCTAGCGGGAGGGTACGAGCAGTACTTC.

This clonotype was found a few times. V gene TRBV24-1 combines with J gene TRBJ2-1; 10 bases match TRBD2. Germline-derived CDR1 and CDR2 are KGHDR and SFDVKD. Unmatched junction bases numbered 8, after V lost 4 bases and J lost 9 bases. This CDR3 has 15 amino acids. CDR3 nucleotide sequence: TGTGCCACCAGTGAACCAGCGGGAGGGCCCCCTGAGCAGTTCTTC. It specifies CATSEPAGGPPEQFF.

J is TRBJ2-7 and V is TRBV5-1; D is perhaps TRBD1 (6 bases). CDR1 SGHRS and CDR2 YFSETQ come from the germline V gene. This CDR3 spans 14 amino acids. V lost 0 bases, J lost 7 bases, and 14 bases lay in between. The CDR3 loop reads CASSLGQVMVEQYF. For the CDR3, the DNA is TGCGCCAGCAGCTTGGGACAGGTTATGGTGGAGCAGTACTTC.

This clonotype has a handful of counts. This chain joins TRBV9 and TRBJ2-2; the match to TRBD2 covers 7 bases. The V gene end was trimmed by 2 bases and the J gene end by 4 bases; junction bases not matched to a gene: 2. This CDR3 has 14 amino acids. Germline CDR1 SGDLS, CDR2 YYNGEE. Here the CDR3 reads CASSVVAGTGELFF. The CDR3 coding sequence is TGTGCCAGCAGCGTTGTAGCGGGCACCGGGGAGCTGTTTTTT. The whole variable domain, remainder taken from reference TRBV9 and TRBJ2-2, is DSGVTQTPKHLITATGQRVTLRCSPRSGDLSVYWYQQSLDQGLQFLIQYYNGEERAKGNILERFSAQQFPDLHSELNLSSLELGDSALYFCASSVVAGTGELFFGEGSRLTVL.

This clonotype was picked up many times. The chain links TRBV12-3 or TRBV12-4 to TRBJ2-1; 9 bases are a match to TRBD1. The CDR3 length is 15 residues. V was pared by 10 bases and J by 7 bases, with 14 bases of the junction left unmatched. Here the CDR3 DNA reads TGTGCCACCATCCAAGGGGGGACAGGGACGAATGAGCAGTTCTTC. This encodes CATIQGGTGTNEQFF.

There are many counts of this clonotype. The chain links TRBV6-5 to TRBJ2-7, with TRBD1 identical over 7 bases. With 6 bases clipped from V and 5 bases from J, the junction kept 10 bases outside the gene matches. This CDR3 comprises 14 residues. Germline V gene lookup returns CDR1 MNHEY and CDR2 SVGAGI. CDR3 sequence: CASRNRGQEDEQYF. In DNA, the CDR3 is TGTGCCAGCAGAAATAGGGGGCAGGAAGACGAGCAGTACTTC.

The genes are TRBV7-9 and TRBJ2-3, with a possible D match to TRBD2 (5 bases). The V gene's germline CDR1 is SEHNR and CDR2 FQNEAQ (reference sequence). V shed 3 bases and J shed 5 bases, with 15 bases lying between them. This CDR3 region has 15 residues. CDR3 coding DNA: TGTGCCAGCAGCTTTTCATCCGGAGGAGGAGATACGCAGTATTTT. Residues: CASSFSSGGGDTQYF.

This clonotype was detected ten times or more. This sequence joins TRBV28 and TRBJ1-3; TRBD1 matches 8 bases. Trimming removed 3 bases from V and 0 bases from J; junction bases left unmatched: 13. Germline V gene lookup returns CDR1 MDHEN and CDR2 SYDVKM. The CDR3 runs 19 residues. In nucleotides, the CDR3 is TGTGCCAGCAGTTTGACGAACCGACAGGGGCGCCACTCTGGAAACACCATATATTTT. This translates into CASSLTNRQGRHSGNTIYF.

This clonotype has a handful of counts. This chain links TRBV5-1 with TRBJ1-3; D may be TRBD1 (5 bases). V lost 0 bases to trimming and J lost 4 bases, with 11 bases between them. The germline gives CDR1 SGHRS, CDR2 YFSETQ. The CDR3 has 15 amino acids. CDR3 amino acids: CASSLARGVGNTIYF. The CDR3 DNA is TGCGCCAGCAGCTTGGCACGGGGGGTCGGAAACACCATATATTTT. The whole variable domain, remainder taken from reference TRBV5-1 and TRBJ1-3, is KAGVTQTPRYLIKTRGQQVTLSCSPISGHRSVSWYQQTPGQGLQFLFEYFSETQRNKGNFPGRFSGRQFSNSRSEMNVSTLELGDSALYLCASSLARGVGNTIYFGEGSWLTVV.

J is TRBJ2-1 and V is TRBV6-2 or TRBV6-3; perhaps TRBD2 as D (6 bases). The CDR3 sequence is 19 residues long. In germline, CDR1 is MNHEY, CDR2 SVGEGT. Trimming took 2 bases from V and 0 from J, leaving 20 bases between them. The CDR3 reads CASSYRTYSSASSYNEQFF. DNA of the CDR3: TGTGCCAGCAGTTACAGAACATACTCTAGCGCAAGCTCCTACAATGAGCAGTTCTTC.

This chain uses TRBV20-1 with TRBJ2-7, with 13 bases lining up with TRBD2. The CDR3 contains 17 residues. Germline CDR1 is DFQATT and CDR2 is SNEGSKA (reference sequence). Trimming removed 6 bases from V and 5 bases from J; junction bases left unmatched: 16. The chain's CDR3 is CSAKWVGTSGIRDEQYF. Here the CDR3 DNA reads TGCAGTGCCAAATGGGTCGGGACTAGCGGGATCCGTGACGAGCAGTACTTC.

This clonotype was seen more than once but under ten times. The rearrangement links TRBV6-5 to TRBJ1-1; D is ambiguous. In germline, CDR1 is MNHEY, CDR2 SVGAGI. Trimming removed 9 bases from V and 4 bases from J, with 12 bases in between. CDR3 length equals 12 residues. CDR3 sequence (DNA): TGTGCCAGTGGGCGGGCGGGCACTGAAGCTTTCTTT. Its protein is CASGRAGTEAFF.

This clonotype was found many times. This sequence joins TRBV7-8 and TRBJ1-5; D unresolved. This CDR3 is built from 15 residues. The germline V gene encodes CDR1 SGHVS and CDR2 FQNEAQ. V was cut by 0 bases and J by 0 bases, with 6 bases left in between. In DNA, the CDR3 is TGTGCCAGCAGCTTAGCGCCAGATAGCAATCAGCCCCAGCATTTT. Amino acid sequence: CASSLAPDSNQPQHF.

In this sample, this clonotype turned up many times. The chain joins TRBV24-1 to TRBJ2-3, with D tentatively TRBD2 (6 bases). Trimming removed 2 bases at V and 7 bases at J, with 12 bases between. Germline CDR1 is KGHDR and CDR2 is SFDVKD. The CDR3 consists of 14 residues. For the CDR3, the DNA is TGTGCCACCAGTGATTACGGGGGATCATATACGCAGTATTTT. This encodes CATSDYGGSYTQYF.

This clonotype was observed a few times. The chain recombines TRBV14 with TRBJ2-7; 9 nucleotides match TRBD1. The trim removed 5 bases at V and 4 bases at J, leaving 9 bases unmatched. There are 15 residues in the CDR3. The germline CDR1 and CDR2 sequences are SGHDN and FVKESK. The CDR3 loop is CASSNSGTGSYEQYF. CDR3 bases: TGTGCCAGCAGCAACTCCGGGACAGGGAGTTACGAGCAGTACTTC. Filled out from reference TRBV14 and TRBJ2-7, the complete variable domain reads EAGVTQFPSHSVIEKGQTVTLRCDPISGHDNLYWYRRVMGKEIKFLLHFVKESKQDESGMPNNRFLAERTGGTYSTLKVQPAELEDSGVYFCASSNSGTGSYEQYFGPGTRLTVT.

Many counts were recorded for this clonotype. The chain is built from TRBV11-1 and TRBJ2-3; D ambiguous. The CDR3 totals 14 residues. V lost 5 bases to trimming and J lost 4 bases, with 13 bases between them. Germline V gene sequence: CDR1 SGHAT, CDR2 FQDESV (reference sequence). CDR3 protein: CASSMLVLPDTQYF. In DNA form, the CDR3 reads TGTGCCAGCAGCATGCTAGTTCTTCCAGATACGCAGTATTTT.

This clonotype was seen more than once but under ten times. The J gene is TRBJ2-5, the V gene TRBV30, with 7 bases matching TRBD2. Trimming took 1 base from V and 2 from J; bases not matched to a gene: 10. Germline V CDR1 and CDR2: GTSNPN, SVGIG (reference sequence). CDR3 length: 16 residues. As DNA, the CDR3 is TGTGCCTGGAGTGAAGGAGCCAGCGGGACTCAAGAGACCCAGTACTTC. This translates into CAWSEGASGTQETQYF.